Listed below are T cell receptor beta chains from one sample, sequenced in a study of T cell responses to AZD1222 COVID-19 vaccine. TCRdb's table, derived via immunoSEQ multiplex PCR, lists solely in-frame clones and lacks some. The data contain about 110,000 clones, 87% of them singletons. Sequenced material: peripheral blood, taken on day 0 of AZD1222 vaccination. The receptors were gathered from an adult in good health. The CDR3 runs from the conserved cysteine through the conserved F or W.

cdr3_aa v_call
CASSIRGLARTETQYF TRBV19
CASSFRRESVYEQYF TRBV7-9
CASSLRREGPYNEQFF TRBV4-2
CASSFRQGRRYGYTF TRBV7-9
CASSSYGGFRVGHNEQFF TRBV11-2
CASSQVRGGYEQYF TRBV4-3
CASSLFGQGWTEAFF TRBV4-1
CASSRGQGRYEQYF TRBV5-6
CASVGLNFYNEQFF TRBV28
CASSYPGGNYEQYF TRBV28
CASSDRQGAYNSPLHF TRBV5-8
CATSRDRRAGAYNEQFF TRBV15
CASSLLAGGTGELFF TRBV7-3
CASSPGEGLRNEQFF TRBV7-9
CASSWEGAALHF TRBV27
CASSPTGPTNTQYF TRBV5-4
CAISAGTLNTGELFF TRBV10-3
CASSLAFGQGDTEAFF TRBV7-6
CATSRDIAGLGNTIYF TRBV15
CASSQDKDTEAFF TRBV7-3
CASSPQDSLYEQYF TRBV18
CATSRGSSGGTDTQYF TRBV15
CASREGTGAADTQYF TRBV4-3
CASSIGSTNEKLFF TRBV19
CASSSRLGYYEQYF TRBV11-2
CASSSMDSDSPLHF TRBV7-2
CASSPAGGSGANVLTF TRBV27
CASSLTGLAGKDTQYF TRBV7-3
CASSQRDKQFF TRBV28
CAWSSPRNYGYTF TRBV30
CASRWGEMNTEAFF TRBV5-1
CASSTSGVQPQHF TRBV7-9
CASSRNRADYNEQFF TRBV5-1
CASTWTGGIYGYTF TRBV19
CASSLIRGSTEAFF TRBV7-8
CASSFRDRVYSPLHF TRBV5-6
CASSLPGQTNTGELFF TRBV18
CASSPRGLPHTEAFF TRBV21-1
CASKQGFSSNNEQFF TRBV6-5
CASSLGGETWGQPQHF TRBV7-9